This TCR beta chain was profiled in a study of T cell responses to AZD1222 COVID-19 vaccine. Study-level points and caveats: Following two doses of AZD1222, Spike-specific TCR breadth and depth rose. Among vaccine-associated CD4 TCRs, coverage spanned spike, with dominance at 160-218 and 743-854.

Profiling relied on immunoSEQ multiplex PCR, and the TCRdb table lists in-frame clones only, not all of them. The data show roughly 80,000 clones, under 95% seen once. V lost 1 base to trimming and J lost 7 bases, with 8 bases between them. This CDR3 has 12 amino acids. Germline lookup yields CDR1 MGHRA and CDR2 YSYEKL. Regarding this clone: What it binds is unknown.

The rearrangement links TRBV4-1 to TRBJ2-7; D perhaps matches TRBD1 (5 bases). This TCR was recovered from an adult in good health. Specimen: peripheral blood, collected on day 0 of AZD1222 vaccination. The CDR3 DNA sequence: TGCGCCAGCAGCCAAGTGGACACTGAGCAGTACTTC. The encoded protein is CASSQVDTEQYF.